This TCR beta chain emerged from a study of control samples from healthy donors and cancer patients. V dropped 5 bases and J dropped 2 bases, with 15 bases sitting between them. CDR3 length: 15 amino acids. The germline V gene encodes CDR1 SGHTA and CDR2 FQGNSA. Sequencing used immunoSEQ multiplex PCR; TCRdb keeps in-frame clones, though not all of them. The sample has about 57,000 clones, about 91% seen once. This rearrangement joins TRBV7-2 to TRBJ2-5, with D perhaps matching TRBD1 (5 bases). The source is a man aged 25 to 40 with colorectal cancer. Material for sequencing was PBMCs. DNA for the CDR3: TGTGCCAGCAGCAGGTCCTCAGGGTTACAAGAGACCCAGTACTTC. Amino acids: CASSRSSGLQETQYF.